Included here is one TCR beta chain sequence, with context. Clones were read by immunoSEQ multiplex PCR, and TCRdb kept only the in-frame ones, dropping some. The profile shows some 350,000 clones, 90% of them singletons. The data originate from a study of blood T cell repertoires in COVID-19. Germline V gives CDR1 MDHEN, CDR2 SYDVKM. V lost 2 bases and J lost 3; bases outside the gene matches: 5. CDR3 length: 16 residues. The chain joins TRBV28 to TRBJ2-3; 10 nucleotides agree with TRBD2. Sequenced material: peripheral blood. This receptor was taken from a man between 18 and 29 years old with active or convalescent COVID-19. The DNA for the CDR3 is TGTGCCAGCAGTTTAATGACTAGCGGGTTTACAGATACGCAGTATTTT. Protein sequence: CASSLMTSGFTDTQYF.